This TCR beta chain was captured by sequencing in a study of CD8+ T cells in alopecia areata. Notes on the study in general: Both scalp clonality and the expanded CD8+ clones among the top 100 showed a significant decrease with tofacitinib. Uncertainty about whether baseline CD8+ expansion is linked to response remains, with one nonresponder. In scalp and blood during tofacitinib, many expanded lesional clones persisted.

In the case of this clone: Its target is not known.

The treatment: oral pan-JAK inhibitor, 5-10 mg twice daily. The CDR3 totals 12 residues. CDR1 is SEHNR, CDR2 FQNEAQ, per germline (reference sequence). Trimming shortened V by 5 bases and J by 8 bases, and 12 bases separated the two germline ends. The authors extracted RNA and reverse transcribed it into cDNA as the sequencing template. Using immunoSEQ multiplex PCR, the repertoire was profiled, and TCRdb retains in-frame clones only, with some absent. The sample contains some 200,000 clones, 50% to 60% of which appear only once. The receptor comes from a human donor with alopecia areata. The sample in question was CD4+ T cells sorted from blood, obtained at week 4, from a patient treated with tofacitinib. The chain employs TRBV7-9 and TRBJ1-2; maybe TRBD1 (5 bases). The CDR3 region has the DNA TGTGCCAGCAGCCCAGGGTATTCAGGCTACACCTTC. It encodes CASSPGYSGYTF.